This T cell receptor beta chain was recorded in a study of cytomegalovirus exposure and HLA in healthy donors. Study context: Falling in the Caucasian-associated ancestry cluster were about 80% of some 400 genotyped donors. Study conclusions and caveats: Further analysis was carried out later, and it showed several of the most significant clusters appearing linked to common viral pathogens. Some V segments, TRBV6-2 and TRBV6-3 among them, were indistinguishable and were therefore excluded. Sequencing had likely introduced a cluster of highly shared sequence variants as an artifact.

J lost 4 bases, V lost 1 base, and 2 bases had no gene match. In germline, CDR1 is MGHRA, CDR2 YSYEKL. The CDR3 spans 16 residues. A remark on this clone: Its antigen remains unidentified. This CDR3 is also generated by other DNA sequences in the sample.

This PCR relied on a set of 60 Vbeta primers and 13 Jbeta primers. Assay used: immunoSEQ multiplex PCR; TCRdb lists only in-frame clones, some missing. The data include about 130,000 clones; the top ten clones carry roughly 2%. Sequencing input: PBMCs. The rearrangement links TRBV4-1 to TRBJ1-4; 11 nucleotides line up with TRBD1. This TCR derives from a woman in her sixties in good health and CMV-seronegative. CDR3 region: CASSQAGTGGNEKLFF. The CDR3 DNA is TGCGCCAGCAGCCAAGCTGGGACAGGGGGTAATGAAAAACTGTTTTTT.